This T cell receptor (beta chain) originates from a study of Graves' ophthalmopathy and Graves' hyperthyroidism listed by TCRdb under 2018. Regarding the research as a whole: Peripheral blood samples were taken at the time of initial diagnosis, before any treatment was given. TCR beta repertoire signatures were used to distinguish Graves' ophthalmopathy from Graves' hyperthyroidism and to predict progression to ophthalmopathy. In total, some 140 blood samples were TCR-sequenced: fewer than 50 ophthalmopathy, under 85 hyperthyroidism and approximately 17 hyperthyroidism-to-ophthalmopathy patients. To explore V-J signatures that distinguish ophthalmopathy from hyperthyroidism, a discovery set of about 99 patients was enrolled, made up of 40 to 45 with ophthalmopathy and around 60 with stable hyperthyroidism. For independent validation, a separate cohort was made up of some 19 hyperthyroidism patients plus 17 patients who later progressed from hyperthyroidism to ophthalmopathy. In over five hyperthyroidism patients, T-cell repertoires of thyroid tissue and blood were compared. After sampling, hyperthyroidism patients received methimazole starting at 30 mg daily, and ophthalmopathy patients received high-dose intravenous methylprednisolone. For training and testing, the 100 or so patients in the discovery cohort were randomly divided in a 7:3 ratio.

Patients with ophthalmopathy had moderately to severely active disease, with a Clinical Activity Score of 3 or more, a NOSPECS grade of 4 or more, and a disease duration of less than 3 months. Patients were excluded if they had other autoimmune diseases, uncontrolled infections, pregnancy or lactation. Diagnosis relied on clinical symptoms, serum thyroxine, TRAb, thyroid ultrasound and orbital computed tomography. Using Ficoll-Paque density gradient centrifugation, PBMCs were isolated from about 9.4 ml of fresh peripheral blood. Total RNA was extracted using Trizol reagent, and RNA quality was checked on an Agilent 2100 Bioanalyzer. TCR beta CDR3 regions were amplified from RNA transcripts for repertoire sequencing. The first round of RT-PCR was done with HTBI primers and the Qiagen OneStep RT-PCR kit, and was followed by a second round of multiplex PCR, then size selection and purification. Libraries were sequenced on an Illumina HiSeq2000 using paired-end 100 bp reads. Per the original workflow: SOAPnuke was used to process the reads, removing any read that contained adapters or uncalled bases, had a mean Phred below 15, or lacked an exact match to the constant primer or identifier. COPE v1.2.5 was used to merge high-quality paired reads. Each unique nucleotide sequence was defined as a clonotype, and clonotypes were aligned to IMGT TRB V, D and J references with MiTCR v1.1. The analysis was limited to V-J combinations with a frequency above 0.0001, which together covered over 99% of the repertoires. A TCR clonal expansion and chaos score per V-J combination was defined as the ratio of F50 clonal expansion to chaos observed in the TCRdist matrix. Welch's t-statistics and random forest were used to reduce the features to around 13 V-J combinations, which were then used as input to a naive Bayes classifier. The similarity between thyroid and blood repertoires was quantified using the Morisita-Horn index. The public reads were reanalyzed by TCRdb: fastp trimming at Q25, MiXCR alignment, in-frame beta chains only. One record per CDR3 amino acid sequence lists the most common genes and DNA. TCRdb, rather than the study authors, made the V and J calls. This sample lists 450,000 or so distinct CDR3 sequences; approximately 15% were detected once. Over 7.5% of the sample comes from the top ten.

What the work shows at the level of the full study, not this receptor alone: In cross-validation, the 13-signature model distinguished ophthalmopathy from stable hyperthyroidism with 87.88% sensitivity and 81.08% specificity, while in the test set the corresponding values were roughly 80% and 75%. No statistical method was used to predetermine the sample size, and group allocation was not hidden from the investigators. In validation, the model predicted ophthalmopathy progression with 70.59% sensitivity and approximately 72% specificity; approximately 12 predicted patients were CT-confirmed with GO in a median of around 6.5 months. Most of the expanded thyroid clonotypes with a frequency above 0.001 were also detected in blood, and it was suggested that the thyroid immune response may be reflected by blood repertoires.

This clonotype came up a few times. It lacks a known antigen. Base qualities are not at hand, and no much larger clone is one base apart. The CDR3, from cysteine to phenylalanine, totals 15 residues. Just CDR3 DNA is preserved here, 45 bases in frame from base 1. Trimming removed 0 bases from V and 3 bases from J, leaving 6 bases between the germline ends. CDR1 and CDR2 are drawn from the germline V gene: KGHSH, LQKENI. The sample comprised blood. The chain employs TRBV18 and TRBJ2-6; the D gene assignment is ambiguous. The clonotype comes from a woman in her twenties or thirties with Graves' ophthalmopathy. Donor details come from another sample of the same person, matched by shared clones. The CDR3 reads CASSPPWVGANVLTF. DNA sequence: TGTGCCAGCTCACCACCGTGGGTTGGGGCCAACGTCCTGACTTTC. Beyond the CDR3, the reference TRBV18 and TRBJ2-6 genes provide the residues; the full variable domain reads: NAGVMQNPRHLVRRRGQEARLRCSPMKGHSHVYWYRQLPEEGLKFMVYLQKENIIDESGMPKERFSAEFPKEGPSILRIQQVVRGDSAAYFCASSPPWVGANVLTFGAGSRLTVL.